This entry describes one T cell receptor (beta chain). Its antigen remains unknown. The data stem from a study of T cell responses to AZD1222 COVID-19 vaccine. The table came from immunoSEQ multiplex PCR; TCRdb's copy has only in-frame clones and leaves some out. The sample records just over 150,000 clones, about 88% being singletons. The study's findings and limits: Nearly half of the spike-specific TCRs reportedly recognize variant regions that carry no mutations. Donors skewed white British and female; clonal diversity was possibly underestimated. Repertoires were obtained solely post-peak T cell response.

The sequence derives from an adult who had recovered from COVID-19. The sample consisted of peripheral blood, taken after recovery from COVID-19.

The CDR3 loop is CARLGLASTGELFF. The CDR3 DNA is TGTGCCAGGCTCGGGCTAGCGAGTACCGGGGAGCTGTTTTTT. The chain links TRBV11-1 to TRBJ2-2; D is possibly TRBD2 (6 bases). Per germline, CDR1 SGHAT and CDR2 FQDESV (reference sequence). The CDR3 covers 14 residues. Between the trimmed V and J ends, which lost 9 bases and 5 bases, there was a span of 16 bases.